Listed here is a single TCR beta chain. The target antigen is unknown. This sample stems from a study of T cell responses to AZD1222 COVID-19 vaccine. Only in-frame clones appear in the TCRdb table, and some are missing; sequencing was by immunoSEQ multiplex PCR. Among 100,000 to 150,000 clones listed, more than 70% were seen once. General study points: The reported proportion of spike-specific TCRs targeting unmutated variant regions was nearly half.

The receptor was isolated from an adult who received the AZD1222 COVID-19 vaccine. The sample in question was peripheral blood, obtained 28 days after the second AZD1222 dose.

The CDR3: CASSLRLAGAPSGETQYF. In DNA, the CDR3 is TGTGCCAGCAGCTTAAGGCTAGCGGGGGCCCCATCAGGAGAGACCCAGTACTTC. V usage is TRBV7-3 and J usage is TRBJ2-5; 10 nucleotides line up with TRBD2. The germline V gene has CDR1 SGHTA and CDR2 FQGTGA. This CDR3 comprises 18 residues. Trimming cost V 1 base and J 4 bases; bases outside gene matches: 12.